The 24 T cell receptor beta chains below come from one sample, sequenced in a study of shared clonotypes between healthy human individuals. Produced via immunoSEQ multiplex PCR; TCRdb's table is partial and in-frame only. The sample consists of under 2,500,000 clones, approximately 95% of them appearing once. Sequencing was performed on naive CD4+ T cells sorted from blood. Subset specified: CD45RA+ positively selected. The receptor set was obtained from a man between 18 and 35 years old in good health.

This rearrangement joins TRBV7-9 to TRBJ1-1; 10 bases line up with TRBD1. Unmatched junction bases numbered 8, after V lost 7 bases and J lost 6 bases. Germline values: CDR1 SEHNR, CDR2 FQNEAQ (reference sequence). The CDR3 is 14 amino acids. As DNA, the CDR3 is TGTGCCAGCACCTGGGACAGGGGAACGTCTGAAGCTTTCTTT. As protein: CASTWDRGTSEAFF. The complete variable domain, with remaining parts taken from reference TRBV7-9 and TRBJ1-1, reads DTGVSQNPRHKITKRGQNVTFRCDPISEHNRLYWYRQTLGQGPEFLTYFQNEAQLEKSRLLSDRFSAERPKGSFSTLEIQRTEQGDSAMYLCASTWDRGTSEAFFGQGTRLTVV.

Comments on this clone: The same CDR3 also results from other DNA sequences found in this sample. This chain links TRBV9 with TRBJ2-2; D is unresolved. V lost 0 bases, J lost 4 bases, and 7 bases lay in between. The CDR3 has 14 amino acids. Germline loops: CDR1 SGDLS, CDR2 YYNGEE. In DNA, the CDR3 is TGTGCCAGCAGCGTAGTGAGTGGCACCGGGGAGCTGTTTTTT. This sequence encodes CASSVVSGTGELFF. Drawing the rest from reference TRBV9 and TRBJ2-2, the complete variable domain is DSGVTQTPKHLITATGQRVTLRCSPRSGDLSVYWYQQSLDQGLQFLIQYYNGEERAKGNILERFSAQQFPDLHSELNLSSLELGDSALYFCASSVVSGTGELFFGEGSRLTVL.

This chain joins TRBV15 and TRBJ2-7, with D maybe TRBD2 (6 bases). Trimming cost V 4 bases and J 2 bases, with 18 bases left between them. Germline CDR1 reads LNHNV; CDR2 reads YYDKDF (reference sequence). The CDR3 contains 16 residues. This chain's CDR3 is CATSKPGGPKPYEQYF. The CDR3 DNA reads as TGTGCCACCAGCAAACCCGGGGGACCCAAACCCTACGAGCAGTACTTC. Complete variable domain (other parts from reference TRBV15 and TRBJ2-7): DAMVIQNPRYQVTQFGKPVTLSCSQTLNHNVMYWYQQKSSQAPKLLFHYYDKDFNNEADTPDNFQSRRPNTSFCFLDIRSPGLGDTAMYLCATSKPGGPKPYEQYFGPGTRLTVT.

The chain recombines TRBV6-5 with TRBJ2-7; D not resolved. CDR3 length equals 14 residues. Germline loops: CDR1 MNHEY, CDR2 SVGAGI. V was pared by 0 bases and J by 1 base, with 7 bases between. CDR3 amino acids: CASSYSMSSYEQYF. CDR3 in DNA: TGTGCCAGCAGTTACTCGATGAGTTCCTACGAGCAGTACTTC.

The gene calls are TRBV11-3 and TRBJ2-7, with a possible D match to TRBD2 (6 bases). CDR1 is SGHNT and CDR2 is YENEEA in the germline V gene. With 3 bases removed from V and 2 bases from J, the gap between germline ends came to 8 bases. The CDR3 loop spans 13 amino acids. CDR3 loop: CASSFGGAYEQYF. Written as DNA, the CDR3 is TGTGCCAGCAGCTTCGGGGGTGCCTACGAGCAGTACTTC.

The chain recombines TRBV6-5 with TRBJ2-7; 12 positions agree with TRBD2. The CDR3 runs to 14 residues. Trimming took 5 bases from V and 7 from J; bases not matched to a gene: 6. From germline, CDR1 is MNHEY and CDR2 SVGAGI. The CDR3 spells CASSKTSGRREQYF. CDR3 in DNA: TGTGCCAGCAGTAAGACTAGCGGGAGAAGGGAGCAGTACTTC.

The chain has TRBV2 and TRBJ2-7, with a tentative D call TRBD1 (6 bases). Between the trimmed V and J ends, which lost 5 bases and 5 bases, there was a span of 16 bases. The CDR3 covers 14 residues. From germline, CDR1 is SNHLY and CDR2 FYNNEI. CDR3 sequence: CASSTTGSTHEQYF. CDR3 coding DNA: TGTGCCAGCAGTACCACAGGGTCGACCCACGAGCAGTACTTC.

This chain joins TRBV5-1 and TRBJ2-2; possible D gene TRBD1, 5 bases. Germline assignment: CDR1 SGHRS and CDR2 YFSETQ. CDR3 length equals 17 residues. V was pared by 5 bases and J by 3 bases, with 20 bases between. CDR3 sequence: CASSGAIPTAHTGELFF. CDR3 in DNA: TGCGCCAGCAGTGGGGCCATACCCACAGCACACACCGGGGAGCTGTTTTTT.

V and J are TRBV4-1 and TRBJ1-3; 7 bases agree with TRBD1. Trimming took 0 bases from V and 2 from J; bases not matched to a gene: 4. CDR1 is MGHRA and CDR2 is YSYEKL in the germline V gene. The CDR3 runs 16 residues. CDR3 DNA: TGCGCCAGCAGCCAAGACCTGGGACAGCCTGGAAACACCATATATTTT. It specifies CASSQDLGQPGNTIYF.

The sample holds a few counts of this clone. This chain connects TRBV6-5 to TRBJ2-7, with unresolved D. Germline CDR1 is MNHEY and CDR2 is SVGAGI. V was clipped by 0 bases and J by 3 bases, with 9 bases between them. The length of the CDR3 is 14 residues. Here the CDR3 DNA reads TGTGCCAGCAGTTACTCGCATTCAGTCTACGAGCAGTACTTC. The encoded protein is CASSYSHSVYEQYF.

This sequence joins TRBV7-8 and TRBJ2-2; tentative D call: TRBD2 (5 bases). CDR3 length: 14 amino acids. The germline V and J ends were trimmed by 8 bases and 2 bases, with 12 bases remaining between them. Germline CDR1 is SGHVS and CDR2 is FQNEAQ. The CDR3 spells CASVDLLNTGELFF. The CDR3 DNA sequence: TGTGCCAGCGTGGACTTACTAAACACCGGGGAGCTGTTTTTT.

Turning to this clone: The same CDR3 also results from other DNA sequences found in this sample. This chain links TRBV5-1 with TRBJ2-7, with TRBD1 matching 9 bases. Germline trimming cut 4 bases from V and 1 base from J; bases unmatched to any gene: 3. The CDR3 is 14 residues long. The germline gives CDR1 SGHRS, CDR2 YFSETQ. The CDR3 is CASSLDRGSYEQYF. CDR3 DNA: TGCGCCAGCAGCCTCGACAGGGGGTCCTACGAGCAGTACTTC.

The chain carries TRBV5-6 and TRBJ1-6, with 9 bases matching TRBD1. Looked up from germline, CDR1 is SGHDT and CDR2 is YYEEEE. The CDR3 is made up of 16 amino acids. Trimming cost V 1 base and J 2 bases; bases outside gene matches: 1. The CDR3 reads CASSLRQGAYNSPLHF. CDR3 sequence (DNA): TGTGCCAGCAGCTTGAGACAGGGGGCCTATAATTCACCCCTCCACTTT.

The CDR3 region has the DNA TGCGCCAGCAGCTCACCGGGGGGTCGCCTCCAGGAGACCCAGTACTTC. Protein sequence: CASSSPGGRLQETQYF. The chain has TRBV5-1 and TRBJ2-5, with 7 nucleotides matching TRBD2. Germline V gives CDR1 SGHRS, CDR2 YFSETQ. Germline trimming cut 3 bases from V and 5 bases from J; bases unmatched to any gene: 13. The CDR3 loop spans 16 amino acids.

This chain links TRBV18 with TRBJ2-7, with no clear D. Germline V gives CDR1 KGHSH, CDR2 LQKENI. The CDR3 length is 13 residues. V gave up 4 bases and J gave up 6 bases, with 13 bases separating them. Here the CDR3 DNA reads TGTGCCAGCTCACTGGATACTGGGTCCGAGCAGTACTTC. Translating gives CASSLDTGSEQYF.

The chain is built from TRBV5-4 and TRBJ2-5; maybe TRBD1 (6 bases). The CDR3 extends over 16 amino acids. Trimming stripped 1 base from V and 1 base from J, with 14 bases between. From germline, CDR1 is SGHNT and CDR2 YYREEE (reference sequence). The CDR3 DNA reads TGTGCCAGCAGCTTGCTAGGCAGGGACACCCAAGAGACCCAGTACTTC. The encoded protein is CASSLLGRDTQETQYF. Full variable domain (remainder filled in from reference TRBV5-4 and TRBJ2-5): ETGVTQSPTHLIKTRGQQVTLRCSSQSGHNTVSWYQQALGQGPQFIFQYYREEENGRGNFPPRFSGLQFPNYSSELNVNALELDDSALYLCASSLLGRDTQETQYFGPGTRLLVL.

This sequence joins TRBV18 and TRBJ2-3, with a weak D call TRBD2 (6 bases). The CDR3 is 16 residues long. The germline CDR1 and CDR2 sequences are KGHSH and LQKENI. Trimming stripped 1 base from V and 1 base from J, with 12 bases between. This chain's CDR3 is CASSPRTAGRTDTQYF. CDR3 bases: TGTGCCAGCTCACCACGTACGGCGGGGCGCACAGATACGCAGTATTTT.

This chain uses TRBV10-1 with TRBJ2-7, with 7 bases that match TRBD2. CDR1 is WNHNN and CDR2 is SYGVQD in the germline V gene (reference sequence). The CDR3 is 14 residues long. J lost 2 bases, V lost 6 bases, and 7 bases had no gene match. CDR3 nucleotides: TGCGCCAGCAGCCGGGGGGACTCTACCTACGAGCAGTACTTC. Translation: CASSRGDSTYEQYF.

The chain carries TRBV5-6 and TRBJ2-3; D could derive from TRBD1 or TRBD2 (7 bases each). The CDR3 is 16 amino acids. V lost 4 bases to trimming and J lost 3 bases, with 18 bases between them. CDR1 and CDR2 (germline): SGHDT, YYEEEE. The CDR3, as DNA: TGTGCCAGCAGCCTACGACAGGGAGGGGGGACAGATACGCAGTATTTT. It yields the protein CASSLRQGGGTDTQYF.

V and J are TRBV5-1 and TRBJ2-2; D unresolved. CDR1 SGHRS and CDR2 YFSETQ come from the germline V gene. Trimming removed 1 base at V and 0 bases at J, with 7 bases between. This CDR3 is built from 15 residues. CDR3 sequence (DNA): TGCGCCAGCAGCTTGTACTTAACGAACACCGGGGAGCTGTTTTTT. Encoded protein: CASSLYLTNTGELFF.

The CDR3: CASSSGTGYNQPQHF. The CDR3 coding sequence is TGTGCCAGCAGTTCCGGGACGGGATACAATCAGCCCCAGCATTTT. The chain employs TRBV11-2 and TRBJ1-5; a possible D gene is TRBD1 (5 bases). CDR3 size: 15 residues. Germline V CDR1 and CDR2: SGHAT, FQNNGV. With 6 bases removed from V and 3 bases from J, the gap between germline ends came to 15 bases.

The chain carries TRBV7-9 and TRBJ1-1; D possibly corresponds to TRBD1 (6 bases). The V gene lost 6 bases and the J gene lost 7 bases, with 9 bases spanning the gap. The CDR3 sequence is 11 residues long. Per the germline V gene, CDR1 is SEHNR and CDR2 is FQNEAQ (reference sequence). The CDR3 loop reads CASSEGVEAFF. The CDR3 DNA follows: TGTGCCAGCAGTGAGGGGGTTGAAGCTTTCTTT.

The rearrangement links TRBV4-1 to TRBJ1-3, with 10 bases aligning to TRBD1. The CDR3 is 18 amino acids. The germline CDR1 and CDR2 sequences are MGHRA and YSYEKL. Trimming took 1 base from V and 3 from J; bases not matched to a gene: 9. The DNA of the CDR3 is TGCGCCAGCAGCCAAGGAGGGACAGGGGTTACTAGTGGAAACACCATATATTTT. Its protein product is CASSQGGTGVTSGNTIYF.

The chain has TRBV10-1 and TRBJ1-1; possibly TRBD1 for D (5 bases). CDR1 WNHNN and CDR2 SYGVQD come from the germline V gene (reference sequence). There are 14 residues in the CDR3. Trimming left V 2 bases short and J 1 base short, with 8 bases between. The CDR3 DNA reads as TGCGCCAGCAGTGAGATGCAGGGGAACACTGAAGCTTTCTTT. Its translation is CASSEMQGNTEAFF.